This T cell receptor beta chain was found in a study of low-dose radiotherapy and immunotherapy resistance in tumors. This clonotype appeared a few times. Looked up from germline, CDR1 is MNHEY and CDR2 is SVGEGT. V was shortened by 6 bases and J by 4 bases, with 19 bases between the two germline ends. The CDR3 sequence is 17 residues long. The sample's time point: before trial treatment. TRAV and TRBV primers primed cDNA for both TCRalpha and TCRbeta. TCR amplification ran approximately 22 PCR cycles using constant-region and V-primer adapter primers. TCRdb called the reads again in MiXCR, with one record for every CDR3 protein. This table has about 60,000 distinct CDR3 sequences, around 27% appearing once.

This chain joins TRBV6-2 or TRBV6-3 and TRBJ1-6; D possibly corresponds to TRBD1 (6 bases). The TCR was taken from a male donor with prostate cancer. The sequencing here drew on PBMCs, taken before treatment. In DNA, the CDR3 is TGTGCCAGCAGCCATCAGGAGGGGGGTCCATATAATTCACCCCTCCACTTT. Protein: CASSHQEGGPYNSPLHF.